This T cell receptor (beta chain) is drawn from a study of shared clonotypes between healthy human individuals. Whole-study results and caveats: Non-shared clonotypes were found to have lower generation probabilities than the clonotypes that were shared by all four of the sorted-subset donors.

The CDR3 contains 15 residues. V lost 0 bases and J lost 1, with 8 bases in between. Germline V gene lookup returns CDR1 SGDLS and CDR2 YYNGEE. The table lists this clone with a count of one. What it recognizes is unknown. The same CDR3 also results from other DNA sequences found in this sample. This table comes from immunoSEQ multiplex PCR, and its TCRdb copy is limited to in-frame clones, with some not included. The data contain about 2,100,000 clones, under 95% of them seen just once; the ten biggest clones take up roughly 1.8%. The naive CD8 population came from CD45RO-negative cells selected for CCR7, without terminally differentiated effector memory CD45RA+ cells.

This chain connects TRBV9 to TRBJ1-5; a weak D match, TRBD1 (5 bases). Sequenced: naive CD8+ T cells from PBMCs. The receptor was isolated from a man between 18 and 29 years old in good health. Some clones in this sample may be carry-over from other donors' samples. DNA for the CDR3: TGTGCCAGCAGCGTAGGAGGGGCGAGCAATCAGCCCCAGCATTTT. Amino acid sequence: CASSVGGASNQPQHF.